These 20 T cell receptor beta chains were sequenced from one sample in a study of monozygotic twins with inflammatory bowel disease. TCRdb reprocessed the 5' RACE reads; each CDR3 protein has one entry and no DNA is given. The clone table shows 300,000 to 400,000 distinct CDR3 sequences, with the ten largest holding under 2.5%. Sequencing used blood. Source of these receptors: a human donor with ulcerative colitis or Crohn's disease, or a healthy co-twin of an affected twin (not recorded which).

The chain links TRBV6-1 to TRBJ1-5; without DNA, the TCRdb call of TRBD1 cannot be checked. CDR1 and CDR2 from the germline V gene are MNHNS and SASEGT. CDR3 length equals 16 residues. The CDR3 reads CASSLRQTYSNQPQHF.

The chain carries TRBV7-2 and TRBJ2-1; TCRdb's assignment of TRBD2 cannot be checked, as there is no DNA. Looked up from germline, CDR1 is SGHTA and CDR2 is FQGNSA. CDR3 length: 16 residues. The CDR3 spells CASSTQSGGARNEQFF.

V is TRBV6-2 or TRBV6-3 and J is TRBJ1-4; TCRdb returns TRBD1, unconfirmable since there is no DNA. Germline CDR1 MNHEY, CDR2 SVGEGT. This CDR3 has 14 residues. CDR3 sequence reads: CASSSSGTGRKLFF.

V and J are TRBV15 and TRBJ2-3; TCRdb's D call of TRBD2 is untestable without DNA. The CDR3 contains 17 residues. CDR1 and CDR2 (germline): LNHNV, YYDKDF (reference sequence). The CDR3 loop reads CATSPHLAGGGTDTQYF.

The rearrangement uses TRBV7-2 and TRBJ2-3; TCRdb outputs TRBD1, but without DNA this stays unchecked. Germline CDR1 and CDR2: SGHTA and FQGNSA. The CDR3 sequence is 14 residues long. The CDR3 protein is CASSFPGVRDTQYF.

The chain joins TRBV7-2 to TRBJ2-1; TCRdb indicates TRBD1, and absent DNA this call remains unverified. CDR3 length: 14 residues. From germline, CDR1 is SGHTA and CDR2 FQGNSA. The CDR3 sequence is CASREPGAYNEQFF. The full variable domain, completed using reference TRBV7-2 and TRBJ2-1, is GAGVSQSPSNKVTEKGKDVELRCDPISGHTALYWYRQSLGQGLEFLIYFQGNSAPDKSGLPSDRFSAERTGGSVSTLTIQRTQQEDSAVYLCASREPGAYNEQFFGPGTRLTVL.

CDR3: CASSPDGLPPRDTQYF. The gene calls are TRBV9 and TRBJ2-3; there is no DNA to check the TCRdb D call of TRBD1. Germline CDR1 reads SGDLS; CDR2 reads YYNGEE. This CDR3 has 16 residues.

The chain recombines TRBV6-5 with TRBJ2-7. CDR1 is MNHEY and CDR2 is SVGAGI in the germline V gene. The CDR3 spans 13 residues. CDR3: CASSYSVGYEQYF.

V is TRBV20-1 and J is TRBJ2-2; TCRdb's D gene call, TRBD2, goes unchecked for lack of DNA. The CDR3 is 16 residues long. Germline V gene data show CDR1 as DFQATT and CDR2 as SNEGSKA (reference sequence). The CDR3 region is CSAKPPGLANTGELFF.

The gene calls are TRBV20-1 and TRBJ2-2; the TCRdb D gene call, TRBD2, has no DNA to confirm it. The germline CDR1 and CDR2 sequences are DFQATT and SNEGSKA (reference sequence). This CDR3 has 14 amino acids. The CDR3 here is CSVPSGSGTGELFF.

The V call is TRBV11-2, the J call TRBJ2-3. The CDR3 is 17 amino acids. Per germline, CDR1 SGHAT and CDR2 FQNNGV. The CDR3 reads CASSFILSPISTDTQYF.

The CDR3 here is CASSHEGQSNNEQFF. This chain links TRBV4-1 with TRBJ2-1; TCRdb designates TRBD1, a call that cannot be tested without DNA. The CDR3 is 15 residues long. CDR1 and CDR2 (germline): MGHRA, YSYEKL.

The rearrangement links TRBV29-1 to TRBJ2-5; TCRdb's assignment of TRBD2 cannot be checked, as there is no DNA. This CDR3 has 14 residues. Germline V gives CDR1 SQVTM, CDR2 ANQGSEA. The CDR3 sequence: CSETERGAQETQYF.

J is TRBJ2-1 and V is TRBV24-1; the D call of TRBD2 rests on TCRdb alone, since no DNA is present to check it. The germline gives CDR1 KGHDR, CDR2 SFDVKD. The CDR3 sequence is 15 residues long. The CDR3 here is CATSDPTSGGHEQFF.

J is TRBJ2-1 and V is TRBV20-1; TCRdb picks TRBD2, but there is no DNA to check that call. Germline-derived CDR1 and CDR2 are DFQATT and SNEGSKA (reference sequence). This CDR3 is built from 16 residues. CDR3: CSARAREPLSYNEQFF.

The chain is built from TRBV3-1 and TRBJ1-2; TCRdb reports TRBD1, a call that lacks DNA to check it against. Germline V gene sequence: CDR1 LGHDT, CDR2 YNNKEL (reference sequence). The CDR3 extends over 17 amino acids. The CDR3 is CASNPGGTHGDADGYTF.

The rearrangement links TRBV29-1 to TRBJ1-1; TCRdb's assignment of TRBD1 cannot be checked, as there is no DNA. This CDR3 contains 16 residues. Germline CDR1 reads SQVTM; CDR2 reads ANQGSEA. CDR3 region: CSAAPKYGTAHTEAFF.

The CDR3 is CASSSDYNSPLHF. The V call is TRBV6-4, the J call TRBJ1-6. The CDR3 runs 13 residues. Germline V gene lookup returns CDR1 MRHNA and CDR2 SNTAGT.

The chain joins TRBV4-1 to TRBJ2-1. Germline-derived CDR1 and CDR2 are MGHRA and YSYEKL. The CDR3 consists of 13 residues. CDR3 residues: CASSQVVLNEQFF.

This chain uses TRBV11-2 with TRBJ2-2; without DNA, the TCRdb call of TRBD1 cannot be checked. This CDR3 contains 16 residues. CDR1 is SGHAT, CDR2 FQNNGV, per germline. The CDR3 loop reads CASSLDGTGFTGELFF.